Presented here are 9 T cell receptor beta chains from one specimen sequenced in a study of neurological immune-mediated disorders. TCRdb called the 5' RACE reads again in MiXCR, with one record for every CDR3 protein. The sample lists about 90,000 distinct CDR3 sequences; about 13% were seen once. The time point: longitudinal time-point 2. What was sequenced was PBMCs. Receptor source: a female donor with HTLV-1-associated myelopathy (HAM/TSP).

This clonotype came up many times. The V call is TRBV6-5, the J call TRBJ1-6, with a tentative D call TRBD1 (6 bases). Germline V gene sequence: CDR1 MNHEY, CDR2 SVGAGI. The germline V and J ends were trimmed by 10 bases and 2 bases, with 12 bases remaining between them. The CDR3 has 14 residues. This chain's CDR3 is CATGQSTYNSPLHF. DNA for the CDR3: TGTGCCACCGGACAGTCTACCTATAATTCACCCCTCCACTTT.

Ten or more counts support this clonotype. J is TRBJ2-2 and V is TRBV24-1; weak D call: TRBD1 (6 bases). V was trimmed by 0 bases and J by 1 base, leaving 8 bases between them. The CDR3 is 16 amino acids. Germline-derived CDR1 and CDR2 are KGHDR and SFDVKD. CDR3 nucleotides: TGTGCCACCAGTGATTTGAGCAGGGGGAACACCGGGGAGCTGTTTTTT. Translating gives CATSDLSRGNTGELFF.

This sequence joins TRBV7-9 and TRBJ2-1; possible D gene TRBD1, 5 bases. The CDR3 is made up of 14 amino acids. Trimming stripped 5 bases from V and 7 bases from J, with 15 bases between. In germline, CDR1 is SEHNR, CDR2 FQNEAQ (reference sequence). The CDR3 loop is CASSPLRRANEQFF. DNA of the CDR3: TGTGCCAGCAGCCCCCTCCGCAGGGCTAATGAGCAGTTCTTC.

Of note for this clonotype: A read error may account for a junction end that differs from germline. The genes are TRBV12-3 or TRBV12-4 and TRBJ1-5; 10 positions agree with TRBD1. The CDR3 covers 18 residues. The CDR3 sequence is CASSAPGQGIYSNQTQHF. CDR3 coding DNA: TGTGCCAGCAGTGCACCGGGACAGGGGATCTATAGCAATCAGACCCAGCATTTT.

Many counts were recorded for this clonotype. V usage is TRBV7-8 and J usage is TRBJ2-1; 7 nucleotides line up with TRBD1. CDR1 and CDR2 from the germline V gene are SGHVS and FQNEAQ. This CDR3 has 15 residues. V was pared by 5 bases and J by 4 bases, with 8 bases of the junction left unmatched. In nucleotides, the CDR3 is TGTGCCAGCAGCCCTCGACAGGGCGCATACAATGAGCAGTTCTTC. Amino acids: CASSPRQGAYNEQFF. Full variable domain (remainder filled in from reference TRBV7-8 and TRBJ2-1): GAGVSQSPRYKVAKRGQDVALRCDPISGHVSLFWYQQALGQGPEFLTYFQNEAQLDKSGLPSDRFFAERPEGSVSTLKIQRTQQEDSAVYLCASSPRQGAYNEQFFGPGTRLTVL.

This clonotype was seen many times. The chain couples TRBV5-1 to TRBJ2-5; TRBD1 matches at 7 bases. CDR1 and CDR2 (germline): SGHRS, YFSETQ. V lost 4 bases and J lost 5; bases outside the gene matches: 11. The CDR3 has 15 residues. CDR3 loop: CASSPGQVTWETQYF. The CDR3 nucleotides read TGCGCCAGCAGCCCAGGACAGGTCACTTGGGAGACCCAGTACTTC.

About this clonotype itself: The junction does not match germline at one end; this may be a read error. The V gene is TRBV5-1, the J gene TRBJ1-1; D unresolved. CDR3 size: 14 residues. Germline CDR1 SGHRS, CDR2 YFSETQ. The CDR3 region is CASRLTGMNTEDFF. For the CDR3, the DNA is TGCGCCAGCAGACTGACGGGAATGAACACTGAAGATTTCTTT. Supplemented by reference TRBV5-1 and TRBJ1-1, the full variable domain reads KAGVTQTPRYLIKTRGQQVTLSCSPISGHRSVSWYQQTPGQGLQFLFEYFSETQRNKGNFPGRFSGRQFSNSRSEMNVSTLELGDSALYLCASRLTGMNTEDFFGQGTRLTVV.

This clonotype was seen ten or more times. The J gene is TRBJ1-6, the V gene TRBV3-1, with D uncertain. This CDR3 spans 16 amino acids. Germline-derived CDR1 and CDR2 are LGHDT and YNNKEL (reference sequence). Trimming cost V 3 bases and J 8 bases, with 17 bases left between them. Written as DNA, the CDR3 is TGTGCCAGCAGCCACTTCCAGGAGGCGAGATATTCACCCCTCCACTTT. Protein: CASSHFQEARYSPLHF.

Turning to this clonotype: This may be a read error, as it is one base from a much larger clone. V usage is TRBV4-1 and J usage is TRBJ1-4; TRBD1 might be the D (6 bases). V was clipped by 4 bases and J by 11 bases, with 23 bases between them. Germline lookup yields CDR1 MGHRA and CDR2 YSYEKL. This CDR3 contains 16 residues. The CDR3 sequence is CASSRRLDRDMEKLFF. In nucleotides, the CDR3 is TGCGCCAGCAGCCGCCGATTGGACCGGGACATGGAGAAACTGTTTTTT.